A single sample gave rise to the 17 T cell receptor beta chains below, sequenced in a study of blood T cell repertoires in COVID-19. This table comes from immunoSEQ multiplex PCR, and its TCRdb copy is limited to in-frame clones, with some not included. The data show over 250,000 clones, more than 70% seen once. Sequencing input: PBMCs or T cells enriched from blood (not recorded which). The receptor set was obtained from a woman aged 60-75 years in a cohort exposed to, infected with or recovered from COVID-19 (not recorded which).

The rearrangement joins TRBV19 to TRBJ2-7; D uncertain. Trimming pared 5 bases from V and 3 bases from J, leaving 11 bases between. This CDR3 is 13 amino acids long. Germline V gene lookup returns CDR1 LNHDA and CDR2 SQIVND (reference sequence). The CDR3 nucleotides read TGTGCCAGTAGTGCCTCACTCCTCTACGAGCAGTACTTC. Its protein is CASSASLLYEQYF.

The chain recombines TRBV27 with TRBJ1-4; maybe TRBD1 (5 bases). Germline CDR1 reads MNHEY; CDR2 reads SMNVEV (reference sequence). The CDR3 runs to 14 residues. V lost 8 bases to trimming and J lost 7 bases, with 17 bases between them. As DNA, the CDR3 is TGTGCCAGCTCCGGGGGAGGGGCCGGTGAAAAACTGTTTTTT. It specifies CASSGGGAGEKLFF.

The chain recombines TRBV6-5 with TRBJ2-2; D possibly corresponds to TRBD1 (5 bases). Germline V gene sequence: CDR1 MNHEY, CDR2 SVGAGI. V was pared by 6 bases and J by 4 bases, with 12 bases between. The CDR3 consists of 14 residues. The CDR3 DNA reads as TGTGCCAGCAGCCGAGACAGATCCACCGGGGAGCTGTTTTTT. Protein product: CASSRDRSTGELFF.

The gene calls are TRBV4-2 and TRBJ1-4; maybe TRBD1 (6 bases). Germline CDR1 LGHNA, CDR2 YNFKEQ. The CDR3 is 15 amino acids. V was pared by 4 bases and J by 8 bases, with 17 bases between. The CDR3 spells CASSRFRVGGEKLFF. Written as DNA, the CDR3 is TGTGCCAGCAGCCGCTTCAGGGTTGGGGGCGAAAAACTGTTTTTT.

The chain couples TRBV7-8 to TRBJ2-7; 7 bases fit TRBD2. Germline loops: CDR1 SGHVS, CDR2 FQNEAQ. The trim removed 11 bases at V and 3 bases at J, leaving 10 bases unmatched. CDR3 length equals 13 residues. The chain's CDR3 is CAGSGNENYEQYF. CDR3 bases: TGTGCCGGAAGCGGGAACGAGAACTACGAGCAGTACTTC.

The chain uses TRBV28 and TRBJ1-5; 8 bases are a match to TRBD1. This CDR3 is 16 amino acids long. Losses at the gene ends were 6 bases for V and 5 bases for J; bases not matched to a gene: 12. Germline values: CDR1 MDHEN, CDR2 SYDVKM. CDR3 protein: CASSRAGTGPYQPQHF. The DNA for the CDR3 is TGTGCCAGCAGCCGGGCCGGGACAGGACCCTATCAGCCCCAGCATTTT. The full variable domain, rest sourced from reference TRBV28 and TRBJ1-5, is DVKVTQSSRYLVKRTGEKVFLECVQDMDHENMFWYRQDPGLGLRLIYFSYDVKMKEKGDIPEGYSVSREKKERFSLILESASTNQTSMYLCASSRAGTGPYQPQHFGDGTRLSIL.

This chain connects TRBV19 to TRBJ1-1; D gene ambiguous. V lost 4 bases to trimming and J lost 3 bases, with 12 bases between them. Germline V gene sequence: CDR1 LNHDA, CDR2 SQIVND (reference sequence). The CDR3 length is 14 residues. The chain's CDR3 is CASSRVGSYTEAFF. The CDR3 nucleotides read TGTGCCAGTAGTAGGGTTGGGAGTTACACTGAAGCTTTCTTT.

The rearrangement uses TRBV6-6 and TRBJ2-7; TRBD2 is a possible D gene (6 bases). The CDR3 length is 16 residues. Germline lookup yields CDR1 MNHNY and CDR2 SVGAGI (reference sequence). Trimming stripped 5 bases from V and 2 bases from J, with 19 bases between. The CDR3 spells CASSRQPSAGTYEQYF. The CDR3 DNA sequence: TGTGCCAGCAGTCGACAACCTTCGGCGGGGACCTACGAGCAGTACTTC.

This chain joins TRBV4-3 and TRBJ1-1; D is perhaps TRBD1 (5 bases). The V end lost 6 bases, the J end lost 4 bases, and 12 bases lay between the germline ends. The CDR3 is made up of 13 amino acids. Germline lookup yields CDR1 LGHNA and CDR2 YSLEER. The CDR3 region is CASSWGGGTEAFF. CDR3 in DNA: TGCGCCAGCAGTTGGGGGGGTGGCACTGAAGCTTTCTTT.

The chain carries TRBV3-1 (or the pseudogene TRBV3-2) and TRBJ2-7; 7 nucleotides align to TRBD1. This CDR3 is built from 15 residues. Germline lookup yields CDR1 LGHDT and CDR2 YNNKEL (reference sequence). Trimming took 1 base from V and 7 from J; bases not matched to a gene: 10. DNA for the CDR3: TGTGCCAGCAGCCAAGCCCAACAGGGGTCAGGGGAGCAGTACTTC. This codes for CASSQAQQGSGEQYF.

The gene calls are TRBV30 and TRBJ2-1, with 8 bases fitting TRBD2. The CDR3 spans 14 residues. Losses at the gene ends were 7 bases for V and 12 bases for J; bases not matched to a gene: 17. Germline-derived CDR1 and CDR2 are GTSNPN and SVGIG (reference sequence). CDR3 amino acids: CAFSSGLETGGQFF. The CDR3 coding sequence is TGTGCCTTCTCATCGGGACTAGAGACCGGCGGGCAGTTCTTC.

The CDR3 reads CASSFGGRKNEKLFF. CDR3 nucleotides: TGTGCCAGCAGCTTCGGAGGAAGAAAGAATGAAAAACTGTTTTTT. This chain uses TRBV5-4 with TRBJ1-4, with D hard to call. V dropped 2 bases and J dropped 5 bases, with 13 bases sitting between them. The germline gives CDR1 SGHNT, CDR2 YYREEE (reference sequence). This CDR3 has 15 residues.

CDR3 residues: CASSFLGTAAFF. In DNA, the CDR3 is TGTGCCAGCAGTTTCCTAGGGACAGCAGCTTTCTTT. This chain joins TRBV27 and TRBJ1-1, with 7 bases that match TRBD1. The CDR3 spans 12 residues. From germline, CDR1 is MNHEY and CDR2 SMNVEV (reference sequence). The trim removed 3 bases at V and 10 bases at J, leaving 5 bases unmatched.

V gene TRBV19 combines with J gene TRBJ2-5; the D gene is possibly TRBD2 (5 bases). Germline V gene lookup returns CDR1 LNHDA and CDR2 SQIVND (reference sequence). The CDR3 length is 13 residues. Trimming cost V 8 bases and J 1 base, with 11 bases left between them. The CDR3 spells CASSRDLQETQYF. The CDR3 DNA reads as TGTGCCAGTTCCCGGGATCTCCAAGAGACCCAGTACTTC. Looking up the rest from reference TRBV19 and TRBJ2-5 gives the full variable domain: DGGITQSPKYLFRKEGQNVTLSCEQNLNHDAMYWYRQDPGQGLRLIYYSQIVNDFQKGDIAEGYSVSREKKESFPLTVTSAQKNPTAFYLCASSRDLQETQYFGPGTRLLVL.

The chain uses TRBV19 and TRBJ2-3; D might be TRBD2 (5 bases). The CDR3 is 18 residues long. V lost 6 bases and J 1 base, leaving 23 bases between the germline ends. CDR1 is LNHDA, CDR2 SQIVND, per germline (reference sequence). The CDR3 region is CASSPTVLEVGRTDTQYF. DNA of the CDR3: TGTGCCAGTAGCCCCACGGTCCTGGAGGTCGGTCGCACAGATACGCAGTATTTT.

The V and J genes are TRBV5-4 and TRBJ2-7; TRBD2 matches at 14 bases. Germline-derived CDR1 and CDR2 are SGHNT and YYREEE (reference sequence). V shed 3 bases, J shed 7 bases, and the junction held 6 bases outside the gene matches. This CDR3 region has 15 residues. CDR3 loop: CASSSGLAGVGEQYF. Written as DNA, the CDR3 is TGTGCCAGCAGCTCGGGACTAGCGGGAGTCGGGGAGCAGTACTTC.

This sequence joins TRBV28 and TRBJ1-1; D remains ambiguous. Germline V gene lookup returns CDR1 MDHEN and CDR2 SYDVKM. V gave up 2 bases and J gave up 0 bases, with 4 bases separating them. CDR3 length: 13 amino acids. This CDR3 is CASSLPMNTEAFF. The CDR3 DNA reads TGTGCCAGCAGTTTACCTATGAACACTGAAGCTTTCTTT.